This entry lists 21 T cell receptor beta chains sequenced from one sample in a study of regulatory T cells in long-lasting Graves disease. The time point was: newly diagnosed GD, antithyroid drugs for less than 3 months. After RNA was extracted from PBMCs, the TCR library was made from it. Both iRepertoire HTBI primers and Arm-PCR of CDR3 regions were used to build the TCR beta libraries. A single record per CDR3 protein comes from TCRdb applying MiXCR to the multiplex PCR reads. Here the sample spans about 540,000 distinct CDR3 sequences, roughly 13% being singletons. These data also featured in a second study, about T cells in Graves' hyperthyroidism and ophthalmopathy.

This specimen consisted of peripheral blood mononuclear cells (PBMCs), obtained at new diagnosis, from a patient treated with antithyroid drugs. The origin of the receptors is a young man with Graves disease.

This clonotype was counted ten times or more. This chain connects TRBV28 to TRBJ1-5; D is unresolved. The V gene's germline CDR1 is MDHEN and CDR2 SYDVKM. With 1 base removed from V and 2 bases from J, the gap between germline ends came to 6 bases. The CDR3 extends over 14 amino acids. For the CDR3, the DNA is TGTGCCAGCAGTTTATTCCAGGGCAATCAGCCCCAGCATTTT. This codes for CASSLFQGNQPQHF.

This clonotype showed up just a few times. The V call is TRBV6-1, the J call TRBJ1-1; 7 nucleotides line up with TRBD1. V lost 0 bases, J lost 0 bases, and 7 bases stayed unmatched. There are 17 residues in the CDR3. Germline V gene sequence: CDR1 MNHNS, CDR2 SASEGT. CDR3 region: CASSEAPGGGMNTEAFF. CDR3 nucleotide sequence: TGTGCCAGCAGTGAAGCGCCAGGGGGGGGGATGAACACTGAAGCTTTCTTT.

This clonotype was observed many times. The genes are TRBV2 and TRBJ1-1, with unresolved D. The V end lost 7 bases, the J end lost 0 bases, and 9 bases lay between the germline ends. The CDR3 is made up of 13 amino acids. The germline gives CDR1 SNHLY, CDR2 FYNNEI. The CDR3 DNA sequence: TGTGCCAGCATCCGGGAGATGAACACTGAAGCTTTCTTT. It codes for CASIREMNTEAFF.

This clonotype was found many times. This chain joins TRBV20-1 and TRBJ2-3, with 7 bases fitting TRBD2. The V segment lost 3 bases and the J segment 0 bases; nucleotides outside the gene matches: 3. This CDR3 has 14 residues. Germline CDR1 DFQATT, CDR2 SNEGSKA (reference sequence). CDR3: CSASSGWSTDTQYF. CDR3 nucleotides: TGCAGTGCTAGTAGCGGGTGGAGCACAGATACGCAGTATTTT.

The chain uses TRBV9 and TRBJ2-5; 10 nucleotides align to TRBD2. This CDR3 region has 14 residues. Germline V gives CDR1 SGDLS, CDR2 YYNGEE. Losses at the gene ends were 4 bases for V and 5 bases for J; bases not matched to a gene: 5. CDR3 DNA: TGTGCCAGCAGCCCCCTAGCGGGAGTGGAGACCCAGTACTTC. This sequence encodes CASSPLAGVETQYF.

This clonotype was seen repeatedly, ten times or more. The chain has TRBV10-2 and TRBJ2-3, with D uncertain. Trimming took off 7 bases at V and 3 bases at J, with 11 bases between the two ends. Germline V CDR1 and CDR2: WSHSY, SAAADI. The CDR3 runs 13 residues. CDR3 bases: TGCGCCAGCATCATGGGATCTACAGATACGCAGTATTTT. It encodes CASIMGSTDTQYF.

This clonotype was recorded at least ten times. The chain uses TRBV11-2 and TRBJ2-1; D is unresolved. Germline lookup yields CDR1 SGHAT and CDR2 FQNNGV. V was shortened by 4 bases and J by 4 bases, with 8 bases between the two germline ends. The CDR3 extends over 13 amino acids. The CDR3 region has the DNA TGTGCCAGCAGCTCCACCCAGTACAATGAGCAGTTCTTC. As protein: CASSSTQYNEQFF.

This clonotype was recorded many times. V and J are TRBV10-3 and TRBJ1-2; no reliable D call. CDR1 and CDR2 from the germline V gene are ENHRY and SYGVKD. Trimming took 4 bases from V and 3 from J, leaving 6 bases between them. CDR3 length equals 12 residues. CDR3 loop: CAISAMDYGYTF. In DNA form, the CDR3 reads TGTGCCATCAGTGCTATGGACTATGGCTACACCTTC.

The CDR3 DNA reads as TGTGCCAGCAGTTCCAGCTCATTAGCGGTCGCATCAGATACGCAGTATTTT. Protein product: CASSSSSLAVASDTQYF. V usage is TRBV25-1 and J usage is TRBJ2-3; D may be TRBD2 (6 bases). The V end lost 5 bases, the J end lost 4 bases, and 22 bases lay between the germline ends. In germline, CDR1 is MGHDK, CDR2 SYGVNS. The CDR3 contains 17 residues.

The chain recombines TRBV20-1 with TRBJ2-3; possibly TRBD1 or TRBD2 for D (5 bases each). Looked up from germline, CDR1 is DFQATT and CDR2 is SNEGSKA (reference sequence). The CDR3 spans 16 residues. V gave up 0 bases and J gave up 3 bases, with 16 bases separating them. The CDR3 sequence: CSARDLGTGSTDTQYF. The CDR3 region has the DNA TGCAGTGCTAGAGATCTCGGGACGGGGTCGACAGATACGCAGTATTTT.

In the case of this clonotype: A read error may be the cause here, since a much bigger clone is one base away. The rearrangement links TRBV27 to TRBJ1-6, with D possibly TRBD1 on 5 matching bases. Germline loops: CDR1 MNHEY, CDR2 SMNVEV (reference sequence). The ends were cut back, 8 bases at V and 10 bases at J, with 21 bases in the middle. The CDR3 length is 15 residues. The CDR3 DNA reads as TGTGCCAGCTCTCGAGCCGGGACTGACCCCTCACCCCTCCACTTT. Residues: CASSRAGTDPSPLHF.

The DNA for the CDR3 is TGCAGCGGGACAGGGGGCTACGAGCAGTACTTC. As protein: CSGTGGYEQYF. This sequence joins TRBV20-1 and TRBJ2-7; 11 bases are a match to TRBD1. Germline CDR1 is DFQATT and CDR2 is SNEGSKA (reference sequence). CDR3 length equals 11 residues.

There are a few counts of this clonotype. J is TRBJ1-2 and V is TRBV9; D is undetermined. V was pared by 0 bases and J by 8 bases, with 11 bases between. The CDR3 covers 13 residues. Germline CDR1 reads SGDLS; CDR2 reads YYNGEE. CDR3 protein: CASSVGWERGYTF. CDR3 DNA: TGTGCCAGCAGCGTAGGCTGGGAGCGCGGCTACACCTTC.

This clonotype has only a few counts. This chain links TRBV10-3 with TRBJ2-3; no firm D call. Germline lookup yields CDR1 ENHRY and CDR2 SYGVKD. Trimming cost V 8 bases and J 4 bases, with 19 bases left between them. This CDR3 is 15 amino acids long. The CDR3 DNA sequence: TGTGCCATCTACGATCAGGTTAAATCGGCAGATACGCAGTATTTT. Its translation: CAIYDQVKSADTQYF.

At least ten counts were recorded for this clonotype. This chain links TRBV6-1 with TRBJ2-1, with 7 bases identical to TRBD1. This CDR3 is built from 16 residues. Trimming cost V 6 bases and J 7 bases; bases outside gene matches: 15. Germline CDR1 is MNHNS and CDR2 is SASEGT. In DNA form, the CDR3 reads TGTGCCAGCAGAGTACACAGGGGAAGCAGTACGAATGAGCAGTTCTTC. It yields the protein CASRVHRGSSTNEQFF.

This clonotype was detected many times. The chain links TRBV10-3 to TRBJ1-1; D gene uncertain. Germline V gene data show CDR1 as ENHRY and CDR2 as SYGVKD. V was clipped by 4 bases and J by 12 bases, with 12 bases between them. CDR3 length: 11 residues. The CDR3 DNA reads TGTGCCATCAGTGGCGGGGAGGAAACTTTCTTT. It specifies CAISGGEETFF.

This clonotype was seen a few times. The chain couples TRBV6-1 to TRBJ2-1; D perhaps matches TRBD2 (6 bases). Germline assignment: CDR1 MNHNS and CDR2 SASEGT. Trimming cost V 11 bases and J 0 bases, with 20 bases left between them. The CDR3 spans 16 residues. CDR3 sequence: CAARGIAEASYNEQFF. The CDR3 DNA sequence: TGTGCCGCGAGGGGCATAGCGGAAGCCTCCTACAATGAGCAGTTCTTC.

Turning to this clonotype: This may stem from a read error, because a much larger clone lies one nucleotide away. This chain uses TRBV12-3 or TRBV12-4 with TRBJ2-7, with D perhaps given as TRBD1 or TRBD2 (5 bases each). This CDR3 comprises 12 residues. V lost 2 bases to trimming and J lost 10 bases, with 12 bases between them. The CDR3 here is CASSLLVGDQYF. Here the CDR3 DNA reads TGTGCCAGCAGTTTACTAGTTGGGGACCAGTACTTC.

This clonotype was seen at least ten times. This chain links TRBV7-2 with TRBJ2-3; D call uncertain. Germline V gene sequence: CDR1 SGHTA, CDR2 FQGNSA. V was pared by 1 base and J by 3 bases, with 5 bases between. CDR3 length: 13 residues. CDR3 residues: CASSLGPTDTQYF. The CDR3 DNA is TGTGCCAGCAGCTTAGGACCTACAGATACGCAGTATTTT.

This clonotype was observed at least ten times. A read error may account for a junction end that differs from germline. The chain employs TRBV11-2 and TRBJ2-3; 8 positions agree with TRBD2. The CDR3 covers 13 residues. Germline V lookup: CDR1 SGHAT, CDR2 FQNNGV. This CDR3 is CASSFEVGGRWDF. The CDR3 nucleotides are TGTGCCAGCAGCTTCGAAGTCGGCGGGAGGTGGGATTTT.

This clonotype was counted ten times or more. The V gene is TRBV6-1, the J gene TRBJ1-1; D is undetermined. This CDR3 has 11 residues. V was clipped by 10 bases and J by 10 bases, with 16 bases between them. CDR1 is MNHNS, CDR2 SASEGT, per germline. The CDR3 region has the DNA TGTGCCACAACCGAGGAGGTAGTAGCTTTCTTT. Its protein is CATTEEVVAFF.